This T cell receptor beta chain comes out of a study of blood T cell repertoires in COVID-19. Per the authors' pipeline: Amplification of reference gene primers provided the estimated nucleated cell counts. Measured with immunoSEQ multiplex PCR; TCRdb has only the in-frame clones, and not every one. For V, J and clone size, that table is used; D and trimming come from the DNA. The table records fewer than 350,000 clones, 89% of them present only once. This clone was observed once. The CDR3 is made up of 15 amino acids. Deletions cut 3 bases from V and 5 bases from J, with 16 bases between. The germline V gene has CDR1 LGHNA and CDR2 YNFKEQ.

The specimen was PBMCs or T cells enriched from blood (not recorded which). This chain uses TRBV4-2 with TRBJ2-5, with D perhaps TRBD2 (6 bases). This clonotype was sampled from a man between 60 and 70 years old who had recovered from COVID-19. The CDR3 region has the DNA TGTGCCAGCAGCCAGGAGGGACCTTCGGAGGAGACCCAGTACTTC. Amino acid sequence: CASSQEGPSEETQYF.